These 28 T cell receptor beta chains originate from one sample sequenced in a study of T cell changes during pregnancy in multiple sclerosis (dated by TCRdb to about 2019). Libraries were made using the immunoSEQ multiplex PCR assay. TCRdb retrieved this table from immuneACCESS and kept in-frame rearrangements only. Not all clones are present; in checked studies, unresolved V genes account for under half, and no reason is known for the remainder. For this sample there are about 50,000 clones; 90% to 95% appear just once. The top ten clones comprise around 0.4% of the sample. Sequenced here: CD4+ T cells from peripheral blood mononuclear cells, sampled before pregnancy. The receptors shown here come from a female donor with multiple sclerosis, enrolled in a pregnancy study.

The CDR3: CASSPPSGGTEAFF. CDR3 sequence (DNA): TGTGCCAGCTCACCACCGAGTGGCGGGACTGAAGCTTTCTTT. The rearrangement joins TRBV18 to TRBJ1-1, with unresolved D. The V end lost 0 bases, the J end lost 5 bases, and 10 bases lay between the germline ends. This CDR3 spans 14 amino acids. Germline values: CDR1 KGHSH, CDR2 LQKENI.

The chain uses TRBV7-2 and TRBJ2-5, with D maybe TRBD2 (6 bases). The CDR3 is made up of 15 amino acids. V was clipped by 6 bases and J by 4 bases, with 18 bases between them. Germline V CDR1 and CDR2: SGHTA, FQGNSA. The CDR3 nucleotides are TGTGCCAGCAGTCACTTTGGCGGGATAGTAGAGACCCAGTACTTC. Translation gives CASSHFGGIVETQYF. The full variable domain, its missing parts supplied by reference TRBV7-2 and TRBJ2-5, is GAGVSQSPSNKVTEKGKDVELRCDPISGHTALYWYRQSLGQGLEFLIYFQGNSAPDKSGLPSDRFSAERTGGSVSTLTIQRTQQEDSAVYLCASSHFGGIVETQYFGPGTRLLVL.

The rearrangement links TRBV4-2 to TRBJ1-4; weak D call: TRBD1 (5 bases). The ends were cut back, 1 base at V and 7 bases at J, with 13 bases in the middle. CDR3 length: 15 residues. Germline CDR1 LGHNA, CDR2 YNFKEQ. The CDR3 region is CASSQGGGGGEKLFF. CDR3 nucleotide sequence: TGTGCCAGCAGCCAAGGGGGGGGAGGTGGTGAAAAACTGTTTTTT.

This clone has only one observation. The chain carries TRBV21-1 and TRBJ2-7; the D call in the table, TRBD2, was not verified against the DNA. TRBV21-1 has pseudogene status. CDR3 length equals 17 residues. Here the CDR3 reads CASSSPGLAGGIPGQYF. For the CDR3, the DNA is TGTGCCAGCAGCTCCCCGGGACTAGCGGGAGGGATCCCAGGGCAGTACTTC.

The genes are TRBV4-1 and TRBJ1-4; 8 bases agree with TRBD1. V lost 4 bases to trimming and J lost 3 bases; unmatched junction nucleotides: 10. The CDR3 extends over 17 amino acids. Germline CDR1 is MGHRA and CDR2 is YSYEKL. CDR3 residues: CASSPGQGGYANEKLFF. For the CDR3, the DNA is TGCGCCAGCAGCCCCGGACAGGGAGGTTACGCTAATGAAAAACTGTTTTTT.

This chain connects TRBV11-3 to TRBJ2-7; TRBD2 matches 10 bases. The CDR3 loop spans 18 amino acids. V shed 5 bases and J 1 base; nucleotides not matched to a gene: 14. CDR1 is SGHNT and CDR2 is YENEEA in the germline V gene. For the CDR3, the DNA is TGTGCCAGCAGCCCAGGTAATGACTGGACTAGCGGATCCTACGAGCAGTACTTC. Translated: CASSPGNDWTSGSYEQYF.

J is TRBJ2-7 and V is TRBV30, with a tentative D call TRBD2 (5 bases). CDR1 GTSNPN and CDR2 SVGIG come from the germline V gene (reference sequence). The CDR3 sequence is 13 residues long. The V end was cut by 0 bases, the J end by 6 bases, with 12 bases between. CDR3 sequence: CAWSVREGSEQYF. Here the CDR3 DNA reads TGTGCCTGGAGTGTCCGGGAAGGGTCCGAGCAGTACTTC.

V gene TRBV4-2 combines with J gene TRBJ2-3; TRBD2 agrees at 14 bases. The CDR3 is 20 residues long. V dropped 0 bases and J dropped 0; count of bases not matched to a gene: 8. Germline CDR1 LGHNA, CDR2 YNFKEQ. The CDR3 DNA reads TGTGCCAGCAGCCAAGAACGACTAGCGGGAGGGATCGGCAGCACAGATACGCAGTATTTT. Its protein product is CASSQERLAGGIGSTDTQYF.

The rearrangement uses TRBV7-7 and TRBJ2-1; TRBD2 matches at 10 bases. V trimming: 4 bases; J trimming: 0 bases; junction bases outside the gene matches: 9. This CDR3 has 18 residues. CDR1 and CDR2 (germline): SSHAT, FNYEAQ (reference sequence). The CDR3, as DNA: TGTGCCAGCAGCTCCTATAGCGGGAGGCCCAGCTCCTACAATGAGCAGTTCTTC. It specifies CASSSYSGRPSSYNEQFF.

V usage is TRBV18 and J usage is TRBJ1-2, with D perhaps TRBD1 (6 bases). The CDR3 is 15 residues long. V dropped 2 bases and J dropped 4 bases, with 14 bases sitting between them. CDR1 and CDR2 (germline): KGHSH, LQKENI. CDR3 nucleotide sequence: TGTGCCAGCTCACCATCTCAGGGGATCCCCTATGGCTACACCTTC. It is translated as CASSPSQGIPYGYTF. The complete variable domain, with remaining parts taken from reference TRBV18 and TRBJ1-2, reads NAGVMQNPRHLVRRRGQEARLRCSPMKGHSHVYWYRQLPEEGLKFMVYLQKENIIDESGMPKERFSAEFPKEGPSILRIQQVVRGDSAAYFCASSPSQGIPYGYTFGSGTRLTVV.

The genes are TRBV5-5 and TRBJ1-2; 9 bases are shared with TRBD1. Germline CDR1 is SGHKS and CDR2 is YYEKEE (reference sequence). CDR3 size: 13 residues. Trimming took 4 bases from V and 9 from J; bases not matched to a gene: 7. The CDR3 DNA reads TGTGCCAGCAGCCGGACAGGGGAGGGTAGCTACACCTTC. This sequence encodes CASSRTGEGSYTF.

V gene TRBV7-9 combines with J gene TRBJ2-1; D possibly corresponds to TRBD2 (6 bases). Trimming stripped 5 bases from V and 6 bases from J, with 14 bases between. Germline V gene data show CDR1 as SEHNR and CDR2 as FQNEAQ (reference sequence). The length of the CDR3 is 14 residues. The CDR3 sequence: CASSTPGGSNEQFF. The CDR3 bases are TGTGCCAGCAGCACTCCTGGGGGGTCCAATGAGCAGTTCTTC.

This sequence joins TRBV10-2 and TRBJ2-1, with 9 bases matching TRBD2. The CDR3 spans 15 residues. The germline V gene encodes CDR1 WSHSY and CDR2 SAAADI. The V gene end was trimmed by 3 bases and the J gene end by 8 bases; junction bases not matched to a gene: 8. CDR3 region: CASSDRGTSNDEQFF. The CDR3 DNA follows: TGCGCCAGCAGTGATAGAGGGACTAGCAACGATGAGCAGTTCTTC.

The chain couples TRBV30 to TRBJ2-1, with 14 positions matching TRBD2. Germline V gives CDR1 GTSNPN, CDR2 SVGIG (reference sequence). V shed 4 bases and J 7 bases; nucleotides not matched to a gene: 6. This CDR3 contains 15 residues. CDR3 loop: CAWTLGLAGVNEQFF. CDR3 DNA: TGTGCCTGGACCCTGGGACTAGCGGGAGTGAATGAGCAGTTCTTC. Together with reference TRBV30 and TRBJ2-1, the CDR3 gives the full variable domain: SQTIHQWPATLVQPVGSPLSLECTVEGTSNPNLYWYRQAAGRGLQLLFYSVGIGQISSEVPQNLSASRPQDRQFILSSKKLLLSDSGFYLCAWTLGLAGVNEQFFGPGTRLTVL.

The rearrangement links TRBV6-5 to TRBJ1-1; 8 nucleotides agree with TRBD1. CDR1 is MNHEY and CDR2 is SVGAGI in the germline V gene. V trimming: 2 bases; J trimming: 4 bases; junction bases outside the gene matches: 9. The CDR3 spans 16 residues. The CDR3 sequence: CASSYPRAGGVTEAFF. The CDR3 DNA is TGTGCCAGCAGTTACCCGAGAGCAGGGGGCGTCACTGAAGCTTTCTTT.

The V and J genes are TRBV11-2 and TRBJ2-7; weak D call: TRBD1 (5 bases). V lost 4 bases, J lost 2 bases, and 15 bases lay in between. The CDR3 runs 15 residues. Germline V gives CDR1 SGHAT, CDR2 FQNNGV. CDR3 loop: CASSSRRGPTYEQYF. Here the CDR3 DNA reads TGTGCCAGCAGCTCCCGTAGGGGCCCAACCTACGAGCAGTACTTC.

The chain has TRBV7-9 and TRBJ1-1, with D perhaps TRBD1 (5 bases). Looked up from germline, CDR1 is SEHNR and CDR2 is FQNEAQ (reference sequence). Trimming cost V 5 bases and J 5 bases, with 21 bases left between them. This CDR3 contains 16 residues. The CDR3 reads CASSQGGGKGTTEAFF. The CDR3 region has the DNA TGTGCCAGCAGCCAGGGCGGGGGTAAGGGAACGACTGAAGCTTTCTTT.

The chain couples TRBV7-9 to TRBJ2-7; a weak D match, TRBD1 (6 bases). CDR1 SEHNR and CDR2 FQNEAQ come from the germline V gene (reference sequence). V was trimmed by 1 base and J by 4 bases, leaving 17 bases between them. This CDR3 is 16 amino acids long. DNA for the CDR3: TGTGCCAGCAGCTTAGAACCCGGCAGGGGTAGGTACGAGCAGTACTTC. This codes for CASSLEPGRGRYEQYF.

The CDR3 coding sequence is TGCGCCAGCAGCGGGGGGAGGGCCGAAGGGAAGCAGTTCTTC. Its protein is CASSGGRAEGKQFF. The chain has TRBV5-1 and TRBJ2-1; 7 nucleotides agree with TRBD2. CDR1 is SGHRS and CDR2 is YFSETQ in the germline V gene. Losses at the gene ends were 4 bases for V and 11 bases for J; bases not matched to a gene: 12. This CDR3 has 14 amino acids. The full variable domain, in which reference TRBV5-1 and TRBJ2-1 provide the parts outside the CDR3, is KAGVTQTPRYLIKTRGQQVTLSCSPISGHRSVSWYQQTPGQGLQFLFEYFSETQRNKGNFPGRFSGRQFSNSRSEMNVSTLELGDSALYLCASSGGRAEGKQFFGPGTRLTVL.

CDR3 in DNA: TGTGCCAGCAGTCAAGGAACTAGCGGGAGGTATTCCTACGAGCAGTACTTC. This translates into CASSQGTSGRYSYEQYF. The genes are TRBV7-2 and TRBJ2-7; 12 positions agree with TRBD2. Looked up from germline, CDR1 is SGHTA and CDR2 is FQGNSA. This CDR3 is 17 amino acids long. V gave up 6 bases and J gave up 1 base; unmatched junction bases: 10.

The chain links TRBV13 to TRBJ2-1; a possible D gene is TRBD2 (5 bases). This CDR3 region has 14 residues. CDR1 PRHDT and CDR2 FYEKMQ come from the germline V gene (reference sequence). Trimming pared 5 bases from V and 5 bases from J, leaving 13 bases between. CDR3: CASSHRAGDNEQFF. In nucleotides, the CDR3 is TGTGCCAGCAGCCACCGGGCCGGGGACAATGAGCAGTTCTTC. The entire variable domain, with the rest obtained from reference TRBV13 and TRBJ2-1, is as follows: AAGVIQSPRHLIKEKRETATLKCYPIPRHDTVYWYQQGPGQDPQFLISFYEKMQSDKGSIPDRFSAQQFSDYHSELNMSSLELGDSALYFCASSHRAGDNEQFFGPGTRLTVL.

This sequence joins TRBV7-9 and TRBJ2-7, with 9 bases aligning to TRBD1. The CDR3 has 16 amino acids. The trim removed 1 base at V and 3 bases at J, leaving 7 bases unmatched. Germline loops: CDR1 SEHNR, CDR2 FQNEAQ (reference sequence). The CDR3 DNA follows: TGTGCCAGCAGCTTAGTCACAGGGGGCCCTCACTACGAGCAGTACTTC. Amino acids: CASSLVTGGPHYEQYF.

The CDR3, as DNA: TGTGCCAGCTCACCAGCGGGGGATCAGCCCCAGCATTTT. This sequence encodes CASSPAGDQPQHF. The chain recombines TRBV18 with TRBJ1-5; tentatively, D is TRBD1 (5 bases). The germline V and J ends were trimmed by 2 bases and 5 bases, with 7 bases remaining between them. The CDR3 spans 13 residues. CDR1 and CDR2 (germline): KGHSH, LQKENI.

This clone was seen more than once but under ten times. The gene calls are TRBV2 and TRBJ1-5; D perhaps matches TRBD1 (6 bases). The CDR3 consists of 15 residues. V was trimmed by 4 bases and J by 0 bases, leaving 10 bases between them. Germline-derived CDR1 and CDR2 are SNHLY and FYNNEI. This chain's CDR3 is CASSAGAASNQPQHF. In DNA, the CDR3 is TGTGCCAGCAGTGCAGGGGCCGCTAGCAATCAGCCCCAGCATTTT.

J is TRBJ1-1 and V is TRBV11-1; TRBD1 aligns across 10 bases. V shed 3 bases and J 6 bases; nucleotides not matched to a gene: 10. Germline V gives CDR1 SGHAT, CDR2 FQDESV (reference sequence). The CDR3 is 16 amino acids. The CDR3 DNA reads as TGTGCCAGCAGCTTCTACGCGAGCGGGACAGGGGCTGAAGCTTTCTTT. Translating it yields CASSFYASGTGAEAFF.

The chain joins TRBV27 to TRBJ2-1; D ambiguous. This CDR3 region has 15 residues. Trimming stripped 5 bases from V and 0 bases from J, with 11 bases between. Per germline, CDR1 MNHEY and CDR2 SMNVEV (reference sequence). This CDR3 reads CASSPQVLSYNEQFF. As DNA, the CDR3 is TGTGCCAGCAGTCCCCAGGTGCTCTCCTACAATGAGCAGTTCTTC.

The V call is TRBV11-3, the J call TRBJ2-1; 11 bases match TRBD2. CDR3 size: 14 residues. V lost 6 bases and J lost 7; bases outside the gene matches: 5. CDR1 and CDR2 from the germline V gene are SGHNT and YENEEA. CDR3 region: CASSLTSGSNEQFF. CDR3 in DNA: TGTGCCAGCAGTTTAACTAGCGGGAGTAATGAGCAGTTCTTC.

The table lists this clone with a count of one. The V gene is TRBV15, the J gene TRBJ1-5, with 7 bases fitting TRBD1. Trimming removed 1 base from V and 5 bases from J; junction bases left unmatched: 8. Germline-derived CDR1 and CDR2 are LNHNV and YYDKDF (reference sequence). The CDR3 runs to 16 residues. CDR3 protein: CATSRGLGQGDQPQHF. The CDR3, as DNA: TGTGCCACCAGCAGAGGGCTGGGCCAGGGGGATCAGCCCCAGCATTTT.